Detailed here is one TCR beta chain. The CDR3 has 16 residues. Germline assignment: CDR1 GTSNPN and CDR2 SVGIG (reference sequence). Trimming took 0 bases from V and 4 from J; bases not matched to a gene: 4. These data originate in a study of T cell changes during pregnancy in multiple sclerosis. Profiled with immunoSEQ multiplex PCR; TCRdb holds only in-frame clones, not every one. This sample carries tens of thousands of clones, approximately 92% of them seen once, and the ten largest clones take approximately 2.2%. Here the sequenced sample was peripheral blood, taken after pregnancy. This chain links TRBV30 with TRBJ2-2, with 11 positions matching TRBD1. The clonotype comes from a female donor with multiple sclerosis, enrolled in a pregnancy study. The CDR3 DNA reads TGTGCCTGGAGTGTCTGGGACAGGGGGTTCACCGGGGAGCTGTTTTTT. It encodes CAWSVWDRGFTGELFF.